Sequencing of this T cell receptor (beta chain) was carried out in a study of T cells after yellow fever vaccination. The authors made TCR cDNA by 5'RACE template switching, adding a universal primer site and UMIs. TCRdb called the 5' RACE reads again in MiXCR, with one record for every CDR3 protein. The sample consists of about 130,000 distinct CDR3 sequences, approximately 8.4% of them appearing once. A few counts support this clonotype. This CDR3 contains 16 residues. V was cut by 6 bases and J by 0 bases, with 14 bases left in between. Germline CDR1 is MDHEN and CDR2 is SYDVKM. The source material was CD8+ T cells sorted from PBMCs, sampled on the day of the yellow fever booster vaccination. This chain connects TRBV28 to TRBJ2-2; no clear D. The receptor was isolated from a man between 18 and 35 years old who received the YFV17D yellow fever vaccine. CDR3 sequence (DNA): TGTGCCAGCAGCCTGCGGCAGATAGCGAACACCGGGGAGCTGTTTTTT. Its translation is CASSLRQIANTGELFF.